Below are 5 T cell receptor beta chains sequenced from a single sample in a study of cytotoxic CD8 clonotypes in ibrutinib-treated CLL. Clones were sequenced by immunoSEQ multiplex PCR, and TCRdb holds only the in-frame ones, with some missing. Among some 170,000 clones, roughly 84% were seen once, and the ten largest hold around 2.7%. The source was PBMCs, collected at disease progression, from a patient treated with ibrutinib. The receptors were sampled from a human donor with chronic lymphocytic leukemia.

This chain joins TRBV7-3 and TRBJ1-1; the D gene is possibly TRBD1 (6 bases). The germline V gene encodes CDR1 SGHTA and CDR2 FQGTGA. Trimming stripped 5 bases from V and 7 bases from J, with 26 bases between. The CDR3 sequence is 17 residues long. CDR3: CASSRMSVFTGQLEAFF. The CDR3 bases are TGTGCCAGCAGCCGCATGAGTGTTTTTACGGGACAACTTGAAGCTTTCTTT.

The V and J genes are TRBV4-1 and TRBJ2-6, with 8 nucleotides matching TRBD1. This CDR3 comprises 17 residues. Germline CDR1 and CDR2: MGHRA and YSYEKL. The V segment lost 1 base and the J segment 0 bases; nucleotides outside the gene matches: 2. The DNA for the CDR3 is TGCGCCAGCAGCCAAGTTACAGGGGGCTCTGGGGCCAACGTCCTGACTTTC. It codes for CASSQVTGGSGANVLTF.

The chain is built from TRBV19 and TRBJ1-1, with 7 bases matching TRBD1. CDR1 LNHDA and CDR2 SQIVND come from the germline V gene (reference sequence). The CDR3 is 16 amino acids. Trimming cost V 7 bases and J 1 base; bases outside gene matches: 12. Here the CDR3 DNA reads TGTGCCAGTACCAAAGGGGAGGCAGGGGGGAACACTGAAGCTTTCTTT. Amino acids: CASTKGEAGGNTEAFF.

This chain joins TRBV9 and TRBJ2-2, with D unclear. Between the trimmed V and J ends, which lost 2 bases and 3 bases, there was a span of 17 bases. This CDR3 is 17 amino acids long. Germline CDR1 SGDLS, CDR2 YYNGEE. The CDR3 here is CASSVTASSLDTGELFF. The CDR3, as DNA: TGTGCCAGCAGCGTCACAGCGAGTTCGCTCGACACCGGGGAGCTGTTTTTT.

This clone was detected once. One end of the junction is discordant with germline, which a read error may explain. The CDR3 here is CASSGRGETQYF. The DNA of the CDR3 is TGTGCTAGCAGCGGCAGAGGGGAGACCCAGTACTTC. The V and J genes are TRBV7-7 and TRBJ2-5; possibly TRBD2 for D (5 bases). This CDR3 contains 12 residues. Germline CDR1 is SSHAT and CDR2 is FNYEAQ (reference sequence).